Each of the 31 T cell receptor beta chains below was sequenced from the same sample in a study of cytomegalovirus exposure and HLA in healthy donors. The study ran its PCR with 60 Vbeta and 13 Jbeta primers. Assay used: immunoSEQ multiplex PCR; TCRdb lists only in-frame clones, some missing. The sample contains about 59,000 clones, about 83% of which appear only once. The material sequenced was PBMCs. The receptor source for this set is a human donor in good health.

The chain has TRBV19 and TRBJ1-5, with 7 bases identical to TRBD1. From germline, CDR1 is LNHDA and CDR2 SQIVND (reference sequence). V was clipped by 4 bases and J by 2 bases; unmatched bases: 8. The CDR3 length is 16 residues. This CDR3 reads CASSTHRGGGNQPQHF. For the CDR3, the DNA is TGTGCCAGTAGTACACACAGGGGTGGGGGCAATCAGCCCCAGCATTTT.

This clone was seen only a few times. The chain uses TRBV13 and TRBJ1-1; no firm D call. Germline V lookup: CDR1 PRHDT, CDR2 FYEKMQ (reference sequence). CDR3 length: 11 amino acids. Trimming left V 0 bases short and J 9 bases short, with 5 bases between. The CDR3 spells CASSLGQKAFF. In DNA form, the CDR3 reads TGTGCCAGCAGCTTAGGACAGAAAGCTTTCTTT.

This clone was seen only a few times. The chain joins TRBV25-1 to TRBJ2-3; TRBD1 agrees at 8 bases. The CDR3 runs to 15 residues. V dropped 5 bases and J dropped 2; count of bases not matched to a gene: 6. The V gene's germline CDR1 is MGHDK and CDR2 SYGVNS. The CDR3 DNA is TGTGCCAGCAGTACGGGACAGGAAATCACAGATACGCAGTATTTT. It encodes CASSTGQEITDTQYF.

The rearrangement links TRBV28 to TRBJ1-2; 8 nucleotides match TRBD1. Trimming removed 6 bases from V and 6 bases from J; junction bases left unmatched: 9. The CDR3 totals 14 residues. Germline loops: CDR1 MDHEN, CDR2 SYDVKM. The CDR3 sequence: CASSTWTGRDGYTF. CDR3 in DNA: TGTGCCAGCAGCACCTGGACAGGGAGGGATGGCTACACCTTC.

This rearrangement joins TRBV6-6 to TRBJ2-3, with a possible D match to TRBD1 (6 bases). The CDR3 consists of 15 residues. V was cut by 7 bases and J by 2 bases, with 16 bases left in between. Germline CDR1 and CDR2: MNHNY and SVGAGI (reference sequence). Written as DNA, the CDR3 is TGTGCCAGCACTTCATACAGGGAAATCACAGATACGCAGTATTTT. Translating it yields CASTSYREITDTQYF.

The chain links TRBV4-3 to TRBJ2-5; possible D gene TRBD2, 5 bases. Germline CDR1 LGHNA, CDR2 YSLEER. With 4 bases removed from V and 3 bases from J, the gap between germline ends came to 18 bases. This CDR3 comprises 16 residues. The CDR3 nucleotides read TGCGCCAGCAGCCCAGTGGTGGGAGCAGATAAAGAGACCCAGTACTTC. It is translated as CASSPVVGADKETQYF.

V is TRBV11-2 and J is TRBJ2-5; TRBD1 agrees at 12 bases. Germline CDR1 is SGHAT and CDR2 is FQNNGV. Unmatched junction bases numbered 15, after V lost 5 bases and J lost 5 bases. The CDR3 length is 18 residues. The CDR3 loop is CASSRVGPGTGGLETQYF. CDR3 DNA sequence: TGTGCCAGCAGCCGGGTTGGACCTGGGACAGGGGGCTTGGAGACCCAGTACTTC.

CDR3 bases: TGTGCCAGCAGGAAGACTAGGAGAGGGGACAATGAGCAGTTCTTC. Translated: CASRKTRRGDNEQFF. This chain links TRBV4-2 with TRBJ2-1; TRBD2 is a possible D gene (6 bases). V lost 6 bases and J 5 bases, leaving 17 bases between the germline ends. This CDR3 has 15 amino acids. Germline CDR1 and CDR2: LGHNA and YNFKEQ.

This sequence joins TRBV7-2 and TRBJ2-1; TRBD2 aligns across 7 bases. CDR1 and CDR2 (germline): SGHTA, FQGNSA. V was clipped by 3 bases and J by 5 bases; unmatched bases: 7. The CDR3 runs to 15 residues. Written as DNA, the CDR3 is TGTGCCAGCAGCTTTGGGAGCGGGAATAACAATGAGCAGTTCTTC. It encodes CASSFGSGNNNEQFF. The full variable domain, completed using reference TRBV7-2 and TRBJ2-1, is GAGVSQSPSNKVTEKGKDVELRCDPISGHTALYWYRQSLGQGLEFLIYFQGNSAPDKSGLPSDRFSAERTGGSVSTLTIQRTQQEDSAVYLCASSFGSGNNNEQFFGPGTRLTVL.

The chain has TRBV11-1 and TRBJ1-6; tentative D call: TRBD1 (5 bases). With 3 bases removed from V and 9 bases from J, the gap between germline ends came to 12 bases. The CDR3 is 14 residues long. CDR1 and CDR2 from the germline V gene are SGHAT and FQDESV (reference sequence). CDR3 sequence (DNA): TGTGCCAGCAGCTTGGCGCAGGGCGCTTCACCCCTCCACTTT. Protein: CASSLAQGASPLHF.

The genes are TRBV28 and TRBJ2-7; TRBD2 might be the D (6 bases). The CDR3 contains 15 residues. Germline loops: CDR1 MDHEN, CDR2 SYDVKM. Trimming pared 3 bases from V and 5 bases from J, leaving 17 bases between. In DNA form, the CDR3 reads TGTGCCAGCAGTTTTTCAGGAGGGTGGACGAACGAGCAGTACTTC. Encoded protein: CASSFSGGWTNEQYF.

This chain's CDR3 is CASSSGAGPSYEQYF. The CDR3 DNA reads TGTGCCAGCAGCTCAGGAGCGGGGCCCTCCTACGAGCAGTACTTC. V is TRBV11-3 and J is TRBJ2-7, with 7 nucleotides matching TRBD2. In germline, CDR1 is SGHNT, CDR2 YENEEA. This CDR3 region has 15 residues. Germline trimming cut 4 bases from V and 0 bases from J; bases unmatched to any gene: 6. Supplemented by reference TRBV11-3 and TRBJ2-7, the full variable domain reads EAGVVQSPRYKIIEKKQPVAFWCNPISGHNTLYWYLQNLGQGPELLIRYENEEAVDDSQLPKDRFSAERLKGVDSTLKIQPAELGDSAVYLCASSSGAGPSYEQYFGPGTRLTVT.

The chain is built from TRBV4-1 and TRBJ1-2, with 8 bases fitting TRBD1. The germline V gene encodes CDR1 MGHRA and CDR2 YSYEKL. This CDR3 is built from 15 residues. V dropped 1 base and J dropped 5; count of bases not matched to a gene: 6. The chain's CDR3 is CASSQVGRGLYGYTF. The CDR3 nucleotides are TGCGCCAGCAGCCAAGTGGGCAGGGGGCTTTATGGCTACACCTTC.

The chain couples TRBV7-2 to TRBJ2-1; 15 nucleotides align to TRBD2. V shed 5 bases and J 5 bases; nucleotides not matched to a gene: 4. This CDR3 comprises 16 residues. Germline values: CDR1 SGHTA, CDR2 FQGNSA. Here the CDR3 reads CASSRGLAGGDNEQFF. CDR3 DNA: TGTGCCAGCAGCCGGGGACTAGCGGGAGGCGACAATGAGCAGTTCTTC.

The chain is built from TRBV6-5 and TRBJ2-7, with 13 bases fitting TRBD2. CDR3 length equals 15 residues. Germline trimming cut 2 bases from V and 4 bases from J; bases unmatched to any gene: 2. The germline V gene encodes CDR1 MNHEY and CDR2 SVGAGI. CDR3 sequence: CASSYAGLAGYEQYF. As DNA, the CDR3 is TGTGCCAGCAGTTACGCGGGACTAGCGGGATACGAGCAGTACTTC.

The rearrangement joins TRBV5-4 to TRBJ2-7, with 9 bases lining up with TRBD1. The CDR3 covers 14 residues. The V and J ends lost 4 bases and 4 bases, in that order; junction bases with no gene match: 6. From germline, CDR1 is SGHNT and CDR2 YYREEE (reference sequence). CDR3 sequence (DNA): TGTGCCAGCAGCCGTGGACAGGGGTCTTACGAGCAGTACTTC. Encoded protein: CASSRGQGSYEQYF.

The chain uses TRBV9 and TRBJ2-2; 11 nucleotides agree with TRBD2. CDR1 SGDLS and CDR2 YYNGEE come from the germline V gene. The CDR3 extends over 16 amino acids. Trimming took 0 bases from V and 7 from J; bases not matched to a gene: 5. This chain's CDR3 is CASSVELAGVNGELFF. CDR3 nucleotides: TGTGCCAGCAGCGTAGAACTAGCGGGAGTAAACGGGGAGCTGTTTTTT.

This rearrangement joins TRBV5-8 to TRBJ1-2; tentatively, D is TRBD1 (6 bases). Germline CDR1 reads SGHTS; CDR2 reads YDEGEE. The V end lost 4 bases, the J end lost 8 bases, and 15 bases lay between the germline ends. This CDR3 has 13 amino acids. CDR3: CASSPWSQGGYTF. The CDR3 DNA reads TGTGCCAGCAGCCCCTGGAGTCAGGGGGGCTACACCTTC.

The genes are TRBV19 and TRBJ2-3, with 8 bases fitting TRBD1. Germline trimming cut 4 bases from V and 2 bases from J; bases unmatched to any gene: 5. Looked up from germline, CDR1 is LNHDA and CDR2 is SQIVND (reference sequence). This CDR3 has 15 amino acids. This CDR3 reads CASSTNRGITDTQYF. In DNA form, the CDR3 reads TGTGCCAGTAGTACAAACAGGGGGATCACAGATACGCAGTATTTT. The full variable domain, its missing parts supplied by reference TRBV19 and TRBJ2-3, is DGGITQSPKYLFRKEGQNVTLSCEQNLNHDAMYWYRQDPGQGLRLIYYSQIVNDFQKGDIAEGYSVSREKKESFPLTVTSAQKNPTAFYLCASSTNRGITDTQYFGPGTRLTVL.

The rearrangement links TRBV5-1 to TRBJ1-1; D gene unclear. CDR1 SGHRS and CDR2 YFSETQ come from the germline V gene. The CDR3 spans 14 residues. V lost 0 bases to trimming and J lost 1 base, with 7 bases between them. CDR3 sequence: CASSLAEWNTEAFF. The CDR3, as DNA: TGCGCCAGCAGCTTGGCCGAGTGGAACACTGAAGCTTTCTTT.

The V gene is TRBV7-2, the J gene TRBJ1-4, with D possibly TRBD1 on 5 matching bases. This CDR3 region has 16 residues. Germline V gives CDR1 SGHTA, CDR2 FQGNSA. Trimming removed 1 base from V and 6 bases from J, with 15 bases in between. The CDR3 sequence is CASSLEGAGWDEKLFF. As DNA, the CDR3 is TGTGCCAGCAGCTTAGAAGGGGCAGGGTGGGATGAAAAACTGTTTTTT.

The chain links TRBV7-8 to TRBJ2-1; TRBD1 is a possible D gene (7 bases). CDR3 length: 17 amino acids. Trimming took 5 bases from V and 7 from J, leaving 24 bases between them. Germline CDR1 and CDR2: SGHVS and FQNEAQ. This CDR3 is CASSPPLRTGGRNEQFF. The CDR3, as DNA: TGTGCCAGCAGCCCCCCCCTCCGGACAGGAGGGAGGAATGAGCAGTTCTTC.

This chain joins TRBV6-1 and TRBJ1-4; 9 positions match TRBD1. The CDR3 has 13 residues. Germline values: CDR1 MNHNS, CDR2 SASEGT. After removal of 6 bases from V and 8 bases from J, the junction contained 4 bases not matched to a gene. DNA for the CDR3: TGTGCCAGCAGGGGACAGGGAGTAGAAAAACTGTTTTTT. As protein: CASRGQGVEKLFF.

This clone appeared a few times. The V gene is TRBV15, the J gene TRBJ1-2; possibly TRBD1 for D (6 bases). This CDR3 region has 14 residues. Germline V gives CDR1 LNHNV, CDR2 YYDKDF (reference sequence). Trimming took 0 bases from V and 4 from J, leaving 9 bases between them. Written as DNA, the CDR3 is TGTGCCACCAGCAGAGAAGGGGGGGGCTATGGCTACACCTTC. This translates into CATSREGGGYGYTF.

The gene calls are TRBV7-9 and TRBJ2-5; 9 bases map to TRBD1. The CDR3 extends over 15 amino acids. Looked up from germline, CDR1 is SEHNR and CDR2 is FQNEAQ (reference sequence). The junction had 7 bases not matched to a gene; V was cut back by 3 bases and J by 5 bases. CDR3: CASSFGGQGSETQYF. The CDR3 nucleotides are TGTGCCAGCAGCTTCGGCGGACAGGGGAGCGAGACCCAGTACTTC.

The chain joins TRBV7-8 to TRBJ2-2; the D gene is possibly TRBD1 (6 bases). V was shortened by 4 bases and J by 4 bases, with 7 bases between the two germline ends. The CDR3 consists of 13 residues. Per the germline V gene, CDR1 is SGHVS and CDR2 is FQNEAQ. CDR3 nucleotide sequence: TGTGCCAGCAGCTGGGACATCACCGGGGAGCTGTTTTTT. It yields the protein CASSWDITGELFF.

The chain recombines TRBV6-5 with TRBJ1-2; maybe TRBD1 (5 bases). V was pared by 0 bases and J by 7 bases, with 9 bases between. Germline lookup yields CDR1 MNHEY and CDR2 SVGAGI. The CDR3 totals 13 residues. The CDR3 sequence is CASSYSTASGYTF. The CDR3 DNA follows: TGTGCCAGCAGTTACTCGACAGCGTCTGGCTACACCTTC.

The chain joins TRBV2 to TRBJ1-5; D gene unclear. V dropped 3 bases and J dropped 4 bases, with 4 bases sitting between them. Germline V gives CDR1 SNHLY, CDR2 FYNNEI. The CDR3 covers 12 residues. The DNA of the CDR3 is TGTGCCAGCAGTGACCCAAATCAGCCCCAGCATTTT. It encodes CASSDPNQPQHF.

This chain connects TRBV5-8 to TRBJ1-4; 7 nucleotides line up with TRBD1. Germline loops: CDR1 SGHTS, CDR2 YDEGEE. With 0 bases clipped from V and 0 bases from J, the junction kept 8 bases outside the gene matches. The CDR3 is 18 amino acids. In DNA, the CDR3 is TGTGCCAGCAGCTTGGGAGGACAGGCGATTGCAACTAATGAAAAACTGTTTTTT. This translates into CASSLGGQAIATNEKLFF.

V gene TRBV7-9 combines with J gene TRBJ2-5, with TRBD2 as a possible D gene (7 bases). The CDR3 runs to 14 residues. Germline V CDR1 and CDR2: SEHNR, FQNEAQ (reference sequence). The germline V and J ends were trimmed by 1 base and 4 bases, with 10 bases remaining between them. The CDR3 spells CASSLVGGPETQYF. The CDR3 DNA sequence: TGTGCCAGCAGCTTAGTCGGGGGGCCAGAGACCCAGTACTTC.

For this clone: The junction differs from germline at one of its ends, possibly a read error. The chain uses TRBV7-7 and TRBJ1-1; no clear D. The CDR3 contains 17 residues. Germline V lookup: CDR1 SSHAT, CDR2 FNYEAQ (reference sequence). CDR3 sequence reads: CASSSPTGANGNTEAFF. DNA for the CDR3: TGTGCTAGCAGCTCCCCGACCGGAGCCAACGGGAACACTGAAGCTTTCTTT. Drawing the rest from reference TRBV7-7 and TRBJ1-1, the complete variable domain is GAGVSQSPRYKVTKRGQDVTLRCDPISSHATLYWYQQALGQGPEFLTYFNYEAQPDKSGLPSDRFSAERPEGSISTLTIQRTEQRDSAMYRCASSSPTGANGNTEAFFGQGTRLTVV.